The rows below give T cell receptor beta chains drawn from one sample of a study of blood T cells in healthy people across ages. TCRdb analysed the 5' RACE reads with MiXCR anew, one entry per CDR3 protein. The table shows roughly 680,000 distinct CDR3 sequences, with 45% to 50% occurring only once. Material for sequencing was blood. The receptor set was obtained from a woman aged 55-69 years in good health. CDR3s include the opening cysteine and the closing phenylalanine or tryptophan. The order of the fields is D gene, J gene, V gene, clone size, CDR3 DNA, CDR3 protein. The D gene is left open where the match is weak. For some rows the clone size is stated as once, few or many, or as a class when expanded; others skip it.

D gene: TRBD1; J gene: TRBJ2-5; V gene: TRBV12-3/TRBV12-4; clone size: -; CDR3 DNA: TGTGCCAGCAAAACAGGGGGCTCAGAGACCCAGTACTTC; CDR3 protein: CASKTGGSETQYF
D gene: -; J gene: TRBJ1-5; V gene: TRBV12-3/TRBV12-4; clone size: -; CDR3 DNA: TGTGCCAGCAGTTTAGCGCCGGGCAATAAGCCCCAGCATTTT; CDR3 protein: CASSLAPGNKPQHF
D gene: -; J gene: TRBJ2-7; V gene: TRBV10-3; clone size: -; CDR3 DNA: TGTGCCATCAGTGACCCTAGGGGGGGCAGGGGATACGAGCAGTACTTC; CDR3 protein: CAISDPRGGRGYEQYF
D gene: TRBD2; J gene: TRBJ2-3; V gene: TRBV6-1; clone size: once; CDR3 DNA: TGTGCCAGCAGTACGGGACTAGCGGGAGGGAGGGATACGCAGTATTTT; CDR3 protein: CASSTGLAGGRDTQYF
D gene: -; J gene: TRBJ2-7; V gene: TRBV4-3; clone size: few; CDR3 DNA: TGCGCCAGCAGCCAAGACCCGGGTGGCTACGAGCAGTACTTC; CDR3 protein: CASSQDPGGYEQYF
D gene: TRBD2; J gene: TRBJ2-7; V gene: TRBV15; clone size: few; CDR3 DNA: TGTGCCACCGCTGTCGGCGGGAGCCCCTACGAGCAGTACTTC; CDR3 protein: CATAVGGSPYEQYF
D gene: -; J gene: TRBJ1-2; V gene: TRBV6-2/TRBV6-3; clone size: -; CDR3 DNA: TGTGCCAGCAACGAAGGTTTCGGCGGCTACACCTTC; CDR3 protein: CASNEGFGGYTF
D gene: -; J gene: TRBJ2-1; V gene: TRBV11-3; clone size: -; CDR3 DNA: TGTGCCAGCAGCTTAGATCGGCATGAGCAGTTCTTC; CDR3 protein: CASSLDRHEQFF
D gene: -; J gene: TRBJ1-2; V gene: TRBV7-2; clone size: -; CDR3 DNA: TGTGCCAGCAGCTTAGTTGCGTGGGGTGGCTACACCTTC; CDR3 protein: CASSLVAWGGYTF
D gene: -; J gene: TRBJ2-1; V gene: TRBV12-3/TRBV12-4; clone size: -; CDR3 DNA: TGTGCCAGCAGCCCAAGGAGGAGGGATTTGGAGACCCAGTTCTTC; CDR3 protein: CASSPRRRDLETQFF
D gene: -; J gene: TRBJ2-5; V gene: TRBV3-1; clone size: -; CDR3 DNA: TGTGCCAGCAGCCAAGACGACAGGTGCGGCCGAAACTTTAGGGATGAGCAGTACTTC; CDR3 protein: CASSQDDRCGRNFRDEQYF